The T cell receptor beta chain under discussion was sequenced for a study of blood T cell repertoires in COVID-19. Overall study context: Nucleic acid was either cDNA or gDNA, and it came from T cells, B-cell-depleted T cells, or PBMCs.

Method: immunoSEQ multiplex PCR; TCRdb's copy keeps in-frame clones and lacks some. The sample contains over 120,000 clones, about nine tenths of which appear only once. Germline V gene data show CDR1 as LNHDA and CDR2 as SQIVND (reference sequence). This CDR3 comprises 13 residues. Trimming at V came to 10 bases and at J to 5 bases, leaving 9 bases not matched to a gene. This clonotype originated in a human donor in a cohort sampled during active COVID-19. Sequencing input: peripheral blood. This chain links TRBV19 with TRBJ2-5, with 8 bases aligning to TRBD1. The CDR3 protein is CATSAGGGETQYF. The CDR3 nucleotides read TGTGCCACCTCGGCAGGGGGCGGGGAGACCCAGTACTTC. The complete variable domain, with remaining parts taken from reference TRBV19 and TRBJ2-5, reads DGGITQSPKYLFRKEGQNVTLSCEQNLNHDAMYWYRQDPGQGLRLIYYSQIVNDFQKGDIAEGYSVSREKKESFPLTVTSAQKNPTAFYLCATSAGGGETQYFGPGTRLLVL.